This T cell receptor beta chain was found in a study of blood T cell repertoires in COVID-19. For the study at large: T cells, B-cell-depleted T cells, or PBMCs supplied cDNA or gDNA.

CDR3 length: 13 amino acids. V lost 2 bases and J lost 8, with 12 bases in between. CDR1 is MNHNS, CDR2 SASEGT, per germline. As processed by the authors: Reference gene primer amplification gave nucleated cell count estimates. TCRdb's table, derived via immunoSEQ multiplex PCR, lists solely in-frame clones and lacks some. V and J calls and clone size are as listed in that table; D and trimming were resolved from the DNA. Of 150,000 to 200,000 clones listed, about three quarters were seen once; the top ten hold approximately 3%. This receptor was taken from an elderly woman with active or convalescent COVID-19. The chain links TRBV6-1 to TRBJ1-2, with a tentative D call TRBD1 (5 bases). Specimen: peripheral blood. DNA of the CDR3: TGTGCCAGCAGTGAATGGCAGGGAGGGGGCTACACCTTC. Translating it yields CASSEWQGGGYTF.